The sample holds a few counts of the clone carrying this T cell receptor beta chain. The antigen is unknown. The germline CDR1 and CDR2 sequences are MNHEY and SVGAGI. This CDR3 has 15 amino acids. Trimming left V 5 bases short and J 1 base short, with 14 bases between. Only in-frame clones appear in the TCRdb table, and some are missing; sequencing was by immunoSEQ multiplex PCR. This sample carries some 37,000 clones, 77% of them seen once, and the ten largest clones take less than 3%. These data come from a study of CD4 T cells in relation to SARS-CoV-2 and coronaviruses. The chain has TRBV6-5 and TRBJ1-2; D might be TRBD1 (5 bases). Sequenced sample: memory CD4+ T cells from PBMCs, cultured in vitro. The receptor's source is an adult with COVID-19. The CDR3 DNA sequence: TGTGCCAGCAGTCGAGGAGCCAGGGTTAACTATGGCTACACCTTC. Translating it yields CASSRGARVNYGYTF.